This T cell receptor (beta chain) was sequenced for a study of cytomegalovirus exposure and HLA in healthy donors. Study-level results: It was reportedly the case that the classifier diagnosed cytomegalovirus status with high specificity and sensitivity. The authors reported that TCR beta sequences could predict HLA-A and HLA-B alleles. These predictions were accurate for most subjects in the first cohort.

This CDR3 spans 11 amino acids. Trimming shortened V by 6 bases and J by 5 bases, and 8 bases separated the two germline ends. Germline V gene data show CDR1 as SNHLY and CDR2 as FYNNEI. This clone appeared once. Its antigen is undetermined. PCR primers comprised 60 Vbeta and 13 Jbeta primers. Profiling relied on immunoSEQ multiplex PCR, and the TCRdb table lists in-frame clones only, not all of them. The sample includes around 180,000 clones, 80% seen only once; the top ten take almost 7%. This chain connects TRBV2 to TRBJ2-7; D is ambiguous. Sequencing input: PBMCs. The receptor comes from a man aged 25-40 years in good health and CMV-seropositive. The CDR3 DNA sequence: TGTGCCAGCAGGAGATACGACGAGCAGTACTTC. This translates into CASRRYDEQYF.